A single sample gave rise to the 14 T cell receptor beta chains below, sequenced in a study of T cells after yellow fever vaccination (dated by TCRdb to the late 2010s). The treatment or condition label here, explained by the study, means: live attenuated yellow fever vaccine strain. The library came from 5' RACE. The data were produced on an Illumina NovaSeq 6000. Through fastp at Q25 and MiXCR, TCRdb rebuilt clones from the public reads, retaining in-frame beta chains. Identical CDR3 proteins give one entry, which carries the most common genes and DNA. For this sample there are hundreds of thousands of distinct CDR3 sequences; 4.1% appear just once. The top ten clonotypes cover approximately 25% of the sample. The sequenced sample was PBMCs, obtained 5 days after the yellow fever booster vaccination. The origin of the receptors is a man between 18 and 29 years old who received the YFV17D yellow fever vaccine.

The chain links TRBV6-4 to TRBJ2-7; 8 bases align to TRBD1. Losses at the gene ends were 6 bases for V and 0 bases for J; bases not matched to a gene: 7. In germline, CDR1 is MRHNA, CDR2 SNTAGT. This CDR3 spans 15 amino acids. DNA for the CDR3: TGTGCCAGCAGACCGACAGGGGCGAGCTCCTACGAGCAGTACGTC. This codes for CASRPTGASSYEQYV.

This clonotype has just a few counts. The chain is built from TRBV20-1 and TRBJ2-7; TRBD2 aligns across 11 bases. The germline V gene has CDR1 DFQATT and CDR2 SNEGSKA (reference sequence). Trimming cost V 3 bases and J 7 bases; bases outside gene matches: 2. The CDR3 extends over 12 amino acids. Written as DNA, the CDR3 is TGCAGTGCTAGGACTAGCGGGGATGAGCAGTACGTC. Protein: CSARTSGDEQYV.

This clonotype showed up many times. The chain is built from TRBV5-5 and TRBJ2-7; D ambiguous. Germline V gene sequence: CDR1 SGHKS, CDR2 YYEKEE (reference sequence). The CDR3 length is 14 residues. The ends were cut back, 0 bases at V and 3 bases at J, with 10 bases in the middle. CDR3 sequence (DNA): TGTGCCAGCAGCTTGGAGGTATCGGGCTACGAGCAGTACTTC. It translates to CASSLEVSGYEQYF. The whole variable domain, filled in from reference TRBV5-5 and TRBJ2-7, reads DAGVTQSPTHLIKTRGQQVTLRCSPISGHKSVSWYQQVLGQGPQFIFQYYEKEERGRGNFPDRFSARQFPNYSSELNVNALLLGDSALYLCASSLEVSGYEQYFGPGTRLTVT.

This clonotype has a count of ten or more. The genes are TRBV12-3 or TRBV12-4 and TRBJ2-5; tentatively, D is TRBD2 (6 bases). The V and J ends lost 2 bases and 3 bases respectively, with 10 bases between them. CDR3 size: 14 residues. The CDR3 spells CASSLRGGEETQYF. CDR3 sequence (DNA): TGTGCCAGCAGTTTAAGGGGAGGTGAAGAGACCCAGTACTTC.

The chain couples TRBV5-1 to TRBJ2-5; TRBD1 is a possible D gene (6 bases). This CDR3 comprises 15 residues. Trimming shortened V by 2 bases and J by 5 bases, and 16 bases separated the two germline ends. The germline CDR1 and CDR2 sequences are SGHRS and YFSETQ. The CDR3 DNA sequence: TGCGCCAGCAGCTTTAGTGTACAGGGTGGTGAGACCCAGTACTTC. This sequence encodes CASSFSVQGGETQYF.

The chain couples TRBV28 to TRBJ1-6, with a tentative D call TRBD1 (5 bases). Trimming pared 2 bases from V and 3 bases from J, leaving 17 bases between. The CDR3 sequence is 18 residues long. From germline, CDR1 is MDHEN and CDR2 SYDVKM. The CDR3 reads CASSLGAPRTNYNSPLHF. The DNA for the CDR3 is TGTGCCAGCAGTTTAGGGGCCCCCCGGACGAACTATAATTCACCCCTCCACTTT.

V gene TRBV10-3 combines with J gene TRBJ1-1, with D maybe TRBD1 (5 bases). Trimming took off 6 bases at V and 4 bases at J, with 24 bases between the two ends. The CDR3 loop spans 17 amino acids. The germline V gene encodes CDR1 ENHRY and CDR2 SYGVKD. CDR3 in DNA: TGTGCCATCAGAACCCTGACAAAGGCAGGGCGCGGCACTGAAGCTTTCTTT. It specifies CAIRTLTKAGRGTEAFF.

The V gene is TRBV29-1, the J gene TRBJ1-2; D not certain. Germline CDR1 is SQVTM and CDR2 is ANQGSEA. Trimming pared 4 bases from V and 9 bases from J, leaving 12 bases between. The CDR3 loop spans 11 amino acids. CDR3 region: CSVGSTGSYTF. The CDR3 DNA sequence: TGCAGCGTTGGGTCCACCGGAAGCTACACCTTC. The variable domain in full, completed from reference TRBV29-1 and TRBJ1-2, reads SAVISQKPSRDICQRGTSLTIQCQVDSQVTMMFWYRQQPGQSLTLIATANQGSEATYESGFVIDKFPISRPNLTFSTLTVSNMSPEDSSIYLCSVGSTGSYTFGSGTRLTVV.

The V gene is TRBV4-1, the J gene TRBJ1-6; TRBD1 is a possible D gene (6 bases). Looked up from germline, CDR1 is MGHRA and CDR2 is YSYEKL. V lost 11 bases to trimming and J lost 0 bases, with 11 bases between them. The length of the CDR3 is 14 residues. The CDR3 reads CAGGQSSYNSPLHF. The CDR3 DNA follows: TGCGCCGGGGGGCAGAGCTCCTATAATTCACCCCTCCACTTT.

This chain's CDR3 is CASSFGRGGSWETQYF. The CDR3 coding sequence is TGTGCCAGCAGCTTTGGGCGGGGGGGCTCATGGGAGACCCAGTACTTC. V and J are TRBV5-6 and TRBJ2-5, with 9 bases aligning to TRBD2. V lost 2 bases to trimming and J lost 5 bases; unmatched junction nucleotides: 10. The germline V gene has CDR1 SGHDT and CDR2 YYEEEE. This CDR3 region has 16 residues. Full variable domain (outside the CDR3, taken from reference TRBV5-6 and TRBJ2-5): DAGVTQSPTHLIKTRGQQVTLRCSPKSGHDTVSWYQQALGQGPQFIFQYYEEEERQRGNFPDRFSGHQFPNYSSELNVNALLLGDSALYLCASSFGRGGSWETQYFGPGTRLLVL.

The CDR3 DNA reads TGTGCCAGCAGTTCAAGCGGGGGGGCAAATGAGCAGTTCTTC. Its translation: CASSSSGGANEQFF. The chain carries TRBV7-6 and TRBJ2-1; 10 bases map to TRBD2. Germline V gene lookup returns CDR1 SGHVS and CDR2 FNYEAQ. This CDR3 has 14 residues. J gave up 7 bases and V 6 bases, and 6 bases lay outside the gene matches.

In its sample, this clonotype was seen many times. The chain joins TRBV12-3 or TRBV12-4 to TRBJ2-2; tentatively, D is TRBD2 (5 bases). Trimming took 3 bases from V and 0 from J, leaving 8 bases between them. This CDR3 comprises 15 residues. This CDR3 is CASSFGGTNTGELFF. The DNA for the CDR3 is TGTGCCAGCAGTTTTGGAGGAACGAACACCGGGGAGCTGTTTTTT.

This clonotype was counted many times. The CDR3 reads CASSLARGSTDTQYF. For the CDR3, the DNA is TGTGCCAGCAGCTTAGCCCGGGGATCAACAGATACGCAGTATTTT. V gene TRBV11-2 combines with J gene TRBJ2-3, with a tentative D call TRBD2 (5 bases). Germline V lookup: CDR1 SGHAT, CDR2 FQNNGV. V was shortened by 1 base and J by 3 bases, with 11 bases between the two germline ends. CDR3 length equals 15 residues.

This clonotype was seen only a few times. DNA for the CDR3: TGTGCCAGCACTCCCCCTTATGGTCTCGCCGGGGAGCTGTTTTTT. Translation: CASTPPYGLAGELFF. The chain uses TRBV12-3 or TRBV12-4 and TRBJ2-2; no firm D call. V dropped 7 bases and J dropped 6 bases, with 18 bases sitting between them. The CDR3 runs to 15 residues.